This TCR beta chain was sequenced in a study of monozygotic twins with inflammatory bowel disease. Each TCR library consumed 3,000 to 4,500 ng of total RNA. TCRdb reprocessed the 5' RACE reads and keeps a single row for each CDR3 protein, giving no DNA. The ten top clones account for around 6.8%, within a sample of some 89,000 distinct CDR3 sequences. The CDR3 is 13 residues long. Germline V gives CDR1 SGHTA, CDR2 FQGTGA. As for this clonotype: Its matching antigen is unknown.

Findings of the study overall: The analysis failed to separate different T cell subtypes. Immunosuppressive treatments differing between patients may have added repertoire variability.

The TCR comes from a human donor with ulcerative colitis or Crohn's disease, or a healthy co-twin of an affected twin (not recorded which). The chain is built from TRBV7-3 and TRBJ2-3; the D call from TCRdb, TRBD2, cannot be confirmed without DNA. Source material: blood. This chain's CDR3 is CATRDSGTDTQYF.